This TCR beta chain was sequenced for a study of blood T cell repertoires in COVID-19 (dated by TCRdb to about 2020). A note on the overall study: The collaborator samples originated in the United States, Italy and Spain and spanned the acute and convalescent phases of COVID-19. The material from the prospective study consisted of cDNA or gDNA derived from T cells, B-cell-depleted T cells, or PBMCs. Deeply sampled blood TCRbeta repertoires from subjects exposed to, actively infected with, or recovered from COVID-19 were included in the dataset. The repertoires were released in a freely available public database intended as a resource for research on the immune response to SARS-CoV-2. Samples came from the ongoing ImmuneRACE study (first 160 participants) plus 1,254 subjects from 6 global collaborators. The sample metadata nearly always contained a de-identified subject ID, COVID-19 status, age in years and sex. Where available, HLA class I and class II types were obtained from metadata supplied by the sample provider rather than from assay-based typing.

TCRbeta CDR3 regions were amplified from genomic DNA by means of the immunoSEQ Assay, a bias-controlled multiplex PCR. On the study's bioinformatics: The number of nucleated cells in each sample was estimated by amplification of reference gene primers within the assay. Sequence reads were collapsed and filtered to measure the absolute abundance of every unique TCRbeta CDR3 rearrangement. For each sample, productive Simpson clonality was calculated as the square root of Simpson's diversity index across productive rearrangements. Not all clones reach the TCRdb copy of this immuneACCESS table, which keeps in-frame sequences only. Checked studies attribute under half of the gap to unresolved V genes and leave the rest unexplained. That table furnishes V, J and clone size, whereas the DNA furnished D and trimming. Present in this sample are 180,000 or so clones, roughly 90% of which were seen just once. The ten most abundant clones make up approximately 0.64% of the sample.

What the work shows at the level of the full study, not this receptor alone: The amount of clinical and demographic metadata varied by source and participant and was provided uncurated.

CDR1 and CDR2 are read off the germline V gene as SGHRS and YFSETQ. Measured from the cysteine to the phenylalanine, the CDR3 is 14 residues long. CDR3 DNA only is kept here, 42 bases in frame from base 1. Clipping removes 0 bases from V and 4 bases from J, with 4 as the unmatched junction base count. Whole blood was collected in K2EDTA tubes by collaborating institutions according to the institutions' own protocols. For TCRbeta analysis, collaborators shipped samples in one of three forms: frozen whole blood, isolated PBMCs, or DNA extracted from either of those sample types. For this clone: What this receptor recognizes is not known. Nothing much larger sits one base from this clone, and base qualities are not available. This same CDR3 is encoded by further DNA sequences in the sample.

The receptor was isolated from a man aged 50-59 years with acute or convalescent COVID-19. The V gene is TRBV5-1 and the J gene is TRBJ2-7; TRBD1 lines up with 7 middle nucleotides. The sequenced sample was peripheral blood. The CDR3: CASSLGDRPYEQYF. The DNA sequence is as follows: TGCGCCAGCAGCTTGGGGGACAGACCTTACGAGCAGTACTTC. Outside the CDR3, residues come from the reference TRBV5-1 and TRBJ2-7 proteins, so the full variable domain is: KAGVTQTPRYLIKTRGQQVTLSCSPISGHRSVSWYQQTPGQGLQFLFEYFSETQRNKGNFPGRFSGRQFSNSRSEMNVSTLELGDSALYLCASSLGDRPYEQYFGPGTRLTVT.